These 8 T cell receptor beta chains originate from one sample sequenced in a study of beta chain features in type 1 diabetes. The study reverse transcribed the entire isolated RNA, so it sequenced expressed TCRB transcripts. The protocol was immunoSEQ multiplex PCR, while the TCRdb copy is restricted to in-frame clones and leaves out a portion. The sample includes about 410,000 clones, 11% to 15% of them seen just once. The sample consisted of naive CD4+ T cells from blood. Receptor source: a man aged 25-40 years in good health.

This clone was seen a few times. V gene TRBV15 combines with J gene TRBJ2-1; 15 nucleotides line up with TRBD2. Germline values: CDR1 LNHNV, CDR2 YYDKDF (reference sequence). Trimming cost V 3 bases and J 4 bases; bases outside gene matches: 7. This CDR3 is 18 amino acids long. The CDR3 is CATSSAGTSGGTYNEQFF. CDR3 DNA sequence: TGTGCCACCAGCAGTGCCGGGACTAGCGGGGGGACTTACAATGAGCAGTTCTTC.

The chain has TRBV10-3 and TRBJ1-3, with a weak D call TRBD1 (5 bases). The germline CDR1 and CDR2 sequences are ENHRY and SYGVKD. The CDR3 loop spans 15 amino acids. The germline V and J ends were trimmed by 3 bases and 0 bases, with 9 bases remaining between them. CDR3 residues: CAISEADSSGNTIYF. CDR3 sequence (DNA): TGTGCCATCAGTGAAGCAGACAGCTCTGGAAACACCATATATTTT.

The chain's CDR3 is CSVAGHGTEAFF. The CDR3 DNA reads as TGCAGCGTTGCAGGACATGGCACTGAAGCTTTCTTT. The chain links TRBV29-1 to TRBJ1-1, with TRBD1 as a possible D gene (5 bases). Germline values: CDR1 SQVTM, CDR2 ANQGSEA. The CDR3 spans 12 residues. Trimming took off 4 bases at V and 4 bases at J, with 10 bases between the two ends.

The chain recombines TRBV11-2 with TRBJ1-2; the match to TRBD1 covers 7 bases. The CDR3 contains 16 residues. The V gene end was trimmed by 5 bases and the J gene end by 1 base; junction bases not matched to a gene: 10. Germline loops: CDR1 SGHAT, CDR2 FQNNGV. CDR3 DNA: TGTGCCAGCAGCCCCTCGGGACAGCATATTAACTATGGCTACACCTTC. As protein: CASSPSGQHINYGYTF.

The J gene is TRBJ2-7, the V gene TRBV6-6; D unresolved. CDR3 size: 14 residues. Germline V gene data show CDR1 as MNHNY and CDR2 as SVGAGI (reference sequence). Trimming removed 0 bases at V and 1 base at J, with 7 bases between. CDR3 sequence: CASSYSRVSYEQYV. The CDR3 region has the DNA TGTGCCAGCAGTTACTCCCGGGTTTCCTACGAGCAGTACGTC.

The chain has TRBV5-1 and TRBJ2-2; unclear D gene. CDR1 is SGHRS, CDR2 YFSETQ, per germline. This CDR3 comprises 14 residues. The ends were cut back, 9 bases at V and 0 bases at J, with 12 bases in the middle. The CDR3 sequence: CATRDSANTGELFF. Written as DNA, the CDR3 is TGCGCCACCCGTGACTCGGCGAACACCGGGGAGCTGTTTTTT. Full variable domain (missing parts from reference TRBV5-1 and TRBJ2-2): KAGVTQTPRYLIKTRGQQVTLSCSPISGHRSVSWYQQTPGQGLQFLFEYFSETQRNKGNFPGRFSGRQFSNSRSEMNVSTLELGDSALYLCATRDSANTGELFFGEGSRLTVL.

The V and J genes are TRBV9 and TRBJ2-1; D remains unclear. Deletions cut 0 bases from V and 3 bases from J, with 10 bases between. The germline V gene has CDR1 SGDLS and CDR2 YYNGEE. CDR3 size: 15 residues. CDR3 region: CASSVVGQVYNEQFF. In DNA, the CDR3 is TGTGCCAGCAGCGTAGTGGGTCAAGTCTACAATGAGCAGTTCTTC. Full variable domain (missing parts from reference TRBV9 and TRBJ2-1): DSGVTQTPKHLITATGQRVTLRCSPRSGDLSVYWYQQSLDQGLQFLIQYYNGEERAKGNILERFSAQQFPDLHSELNLSSLELGDSALYFCASSVVGQVYNEQFFGPGTRLTVL.

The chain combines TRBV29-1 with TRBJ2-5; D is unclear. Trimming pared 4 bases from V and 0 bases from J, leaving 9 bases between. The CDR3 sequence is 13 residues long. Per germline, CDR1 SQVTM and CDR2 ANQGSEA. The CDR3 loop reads CSVVGRHQETQYF. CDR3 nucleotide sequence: TGCAGCGTTGTTGGACGGCACCAAGAGACCCAGTACTTC. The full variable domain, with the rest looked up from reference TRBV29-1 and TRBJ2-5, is SAVISQKPSRDICQRGTSLTIQCQVDSQVTMMFWYRQQPGQSLTLIATANQGSEATYESGFVIDKFPISRPNLTFSTLTVSNMSPEDSSIYLCSVVGRHQETQYFGPGTRLLVL.